These T cell receptor beta chains were read from a single sample in a study of graft-versus-host responses after intestinal transplantation. Data came from immunoSEQ multiplex PCR; TCRdb stores just in-frame clones and leaves some out. The repertoire includes just over 15,000 clones, around 69% of them detected once, and around 3.6% sits in the top ten. This sample comprised ileum tissue, obtained 14 days after transplant. The receptors here all came from a human patient who received an intestinal transplant, so some T cells may come from the graft donor. Each CDR3 is given without its conserved first and last residue. Size is omitted from some rows. Given values are once, few, many or a class for expanded clones.

TRBV27 | - | ASSLKPPDGSNTGELF
TRBV4-1 | - | ASQAGPPYEQY
TRBV19 | - | ASSISRDEQF
TRBV28 | - | ASSLPSWKTQY
TRBV7-9 | once | ASASGLYNEQF
TRBV7-9 | - | ASSGGTQETQY
TRBV4-1 | few | ASSQDGGRADYGYT
TRBV19 | - | ASSPTVGLF
TRBV6-6 | - | ASSYRRGRGTETQY
TRBV5-1 | - | ASIWDRADEGGLTDTQY
TRBV4-1 | - | ASSQDGTGGNIQY
TRBV7-8 | - | ASSELLAPHEQY
TRBV9 | - | ASSGTGYSNQPQH
TRBV14 | - | ASSQRGQGKSHNEQF